A single T cell receptor (beta chain) is shown here with its context. No antigen is known for it. The entry originates in a study of cytomegalovirus exposure and HLA in healthy donors. Study details: In a later analysis, it was reported that the approximately 120 validation repertoires had been produced on the same platform as the roughly 700 repertoires belonging to the first cohort. Findings and caveats of the study: Among TCR sequences, most were rare, though some public TCRs appeared in many donors. Subsequent analysis of the 120 or so validation repertoires found a tendency for first-cohort TCR clusters to co-occur. Cytomegalovirus status, reportedly, was diagnosed with high specificity and sensitivity by the classifier.

Sequencing used immunoSEQ multiplex PCR; TCRdb keeps in-frame clones, though not all of them. In the table there are 120,000 to 150,000 clones, 86% of which are singletons. The sequenced material came from PBMCs. The TCR sequence derives from a man younger than 35 in good health and CMV-seronegative.

DNA for the CDR3: TGTGCCAGCAGTGAAAGGAGGATCAATGAGCAGTTCTTC. The encoded protein is CASSERRINEQFF. This rearrangement joins TRBV2 to TRBJ2-1, with D possibly matching TRBD2 (5 bases). The CDR3 has 13 amino acids. V was trimmed by 2 bases and J by 6 bases, leaving 8 bases between them. CDR1 SNHLY and CDR2 FYNNEI come from the germline V gene.